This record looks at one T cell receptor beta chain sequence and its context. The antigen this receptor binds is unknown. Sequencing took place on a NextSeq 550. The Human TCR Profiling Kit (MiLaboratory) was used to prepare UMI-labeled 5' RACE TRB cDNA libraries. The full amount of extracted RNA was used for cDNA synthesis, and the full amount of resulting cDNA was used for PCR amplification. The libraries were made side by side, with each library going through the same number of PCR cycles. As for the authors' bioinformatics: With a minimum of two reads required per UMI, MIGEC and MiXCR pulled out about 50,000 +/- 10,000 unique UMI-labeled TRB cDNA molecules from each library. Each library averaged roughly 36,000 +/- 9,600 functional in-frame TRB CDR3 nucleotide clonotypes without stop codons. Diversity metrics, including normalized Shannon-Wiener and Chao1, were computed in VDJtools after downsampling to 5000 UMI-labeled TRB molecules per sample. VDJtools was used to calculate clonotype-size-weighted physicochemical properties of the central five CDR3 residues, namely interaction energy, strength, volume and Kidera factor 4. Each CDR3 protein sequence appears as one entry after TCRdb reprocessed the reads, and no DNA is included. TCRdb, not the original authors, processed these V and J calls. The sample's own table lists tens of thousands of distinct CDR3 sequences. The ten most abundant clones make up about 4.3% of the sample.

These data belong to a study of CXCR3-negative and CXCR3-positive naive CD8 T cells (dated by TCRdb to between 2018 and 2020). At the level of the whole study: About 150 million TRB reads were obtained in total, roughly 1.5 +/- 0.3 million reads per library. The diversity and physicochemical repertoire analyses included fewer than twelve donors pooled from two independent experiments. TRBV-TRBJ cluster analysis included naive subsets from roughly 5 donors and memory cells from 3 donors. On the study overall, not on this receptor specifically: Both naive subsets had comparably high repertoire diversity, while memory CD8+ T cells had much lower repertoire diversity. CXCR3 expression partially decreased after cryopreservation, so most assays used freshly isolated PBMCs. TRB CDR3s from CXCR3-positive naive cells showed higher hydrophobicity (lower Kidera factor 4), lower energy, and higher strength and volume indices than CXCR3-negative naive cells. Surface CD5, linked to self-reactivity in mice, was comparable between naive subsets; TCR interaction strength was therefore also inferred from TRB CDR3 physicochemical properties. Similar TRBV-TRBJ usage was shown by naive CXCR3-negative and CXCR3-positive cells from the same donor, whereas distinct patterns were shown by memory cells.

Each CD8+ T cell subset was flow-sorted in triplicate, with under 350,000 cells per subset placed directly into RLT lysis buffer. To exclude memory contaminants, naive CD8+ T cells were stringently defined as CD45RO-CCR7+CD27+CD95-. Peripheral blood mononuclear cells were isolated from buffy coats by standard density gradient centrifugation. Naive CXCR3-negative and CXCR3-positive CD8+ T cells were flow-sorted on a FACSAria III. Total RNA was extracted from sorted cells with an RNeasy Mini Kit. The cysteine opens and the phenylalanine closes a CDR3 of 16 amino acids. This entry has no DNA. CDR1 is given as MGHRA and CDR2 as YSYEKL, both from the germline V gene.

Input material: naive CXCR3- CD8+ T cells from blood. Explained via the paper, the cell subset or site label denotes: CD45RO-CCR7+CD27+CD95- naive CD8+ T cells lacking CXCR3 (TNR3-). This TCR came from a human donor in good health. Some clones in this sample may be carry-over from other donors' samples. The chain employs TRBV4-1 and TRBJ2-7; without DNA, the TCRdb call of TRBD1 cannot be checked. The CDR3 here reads CASSQDPGVRSYEQYF.